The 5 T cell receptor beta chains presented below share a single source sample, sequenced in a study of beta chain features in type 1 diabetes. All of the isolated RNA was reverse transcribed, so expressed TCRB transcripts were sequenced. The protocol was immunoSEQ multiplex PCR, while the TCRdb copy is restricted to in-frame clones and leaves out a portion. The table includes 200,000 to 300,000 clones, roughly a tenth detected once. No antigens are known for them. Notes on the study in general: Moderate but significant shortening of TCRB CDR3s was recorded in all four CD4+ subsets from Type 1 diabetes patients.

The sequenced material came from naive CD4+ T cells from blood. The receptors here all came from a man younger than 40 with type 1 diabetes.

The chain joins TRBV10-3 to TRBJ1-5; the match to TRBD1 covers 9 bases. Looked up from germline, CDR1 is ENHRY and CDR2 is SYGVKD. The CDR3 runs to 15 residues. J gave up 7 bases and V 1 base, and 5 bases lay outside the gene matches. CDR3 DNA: TGTGCCATCAGTGAGTGGGACAGGGACCGCCAGCCCCAGCATTTT. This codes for CAISEWDRDRQPQHF.

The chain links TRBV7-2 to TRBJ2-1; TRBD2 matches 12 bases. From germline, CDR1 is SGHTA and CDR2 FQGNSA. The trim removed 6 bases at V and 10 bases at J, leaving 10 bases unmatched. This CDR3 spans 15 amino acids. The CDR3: CASRRTSGGRNEQFF. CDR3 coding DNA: TGTGCCAGCAGGCGTACTAGCGGGGGGCGCAACGAGCAGTTCTTC. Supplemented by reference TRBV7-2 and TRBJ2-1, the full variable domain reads GAGVSQSPSNKVTEKGKDVELRCDPISGHTALYWYRQSLGQGLEFLIYFQGNSAPDKSGLPSDRFSAERTGGSVSTLTIQRTQQEDSAVYLCASRRTSGGRNEQFFGPGTRLTVL.

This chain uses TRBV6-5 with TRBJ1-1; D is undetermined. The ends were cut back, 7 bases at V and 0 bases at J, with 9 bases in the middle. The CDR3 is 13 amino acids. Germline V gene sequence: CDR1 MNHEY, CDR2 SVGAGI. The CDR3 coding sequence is TGTGCCAGCAAACAGACGATGAACACTGAAGCTTTCTTT. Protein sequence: CASKQTMNTEAFF.

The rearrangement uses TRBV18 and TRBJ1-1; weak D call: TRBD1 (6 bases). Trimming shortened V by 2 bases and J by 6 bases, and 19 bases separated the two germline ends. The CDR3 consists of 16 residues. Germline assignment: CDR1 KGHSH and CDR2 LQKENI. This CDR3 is CASSPSLWQGRSEAFF. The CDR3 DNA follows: TGTGCCAGCTCACCATCTCTGTGGCAGGGGAGATCTGAAGCTTTCTTT.

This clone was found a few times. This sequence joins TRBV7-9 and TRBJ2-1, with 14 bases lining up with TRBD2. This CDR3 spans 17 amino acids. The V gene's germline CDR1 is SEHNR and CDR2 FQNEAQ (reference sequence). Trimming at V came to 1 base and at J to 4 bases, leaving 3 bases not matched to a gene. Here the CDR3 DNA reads TGTGCCAGCAGCTTAGGACTAGCGGGGGGGCCTTACAATGAGCAGTTCTTC. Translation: CASSLGLAGGPYNEQFF.